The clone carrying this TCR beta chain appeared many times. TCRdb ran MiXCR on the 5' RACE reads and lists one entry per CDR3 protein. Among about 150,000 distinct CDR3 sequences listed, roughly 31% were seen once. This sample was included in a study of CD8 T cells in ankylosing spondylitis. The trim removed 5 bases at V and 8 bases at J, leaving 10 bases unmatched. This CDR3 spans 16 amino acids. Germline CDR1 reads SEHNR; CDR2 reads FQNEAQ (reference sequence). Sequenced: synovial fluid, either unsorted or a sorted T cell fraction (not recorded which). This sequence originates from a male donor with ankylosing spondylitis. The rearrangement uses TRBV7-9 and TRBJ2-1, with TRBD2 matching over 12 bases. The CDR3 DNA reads TGTGCCAGCAGCCCCACGCCTAGCGGGAGGGGCTATGAGCAGTTCTTC. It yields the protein CASSPTPSGRGYEQFF.